The clone carrying this TCR beta chain was detected ten times or more. The record originates from a study of T cells in Graves' hyperthyroidism and ophthalmopathy. RNA transcripts yielded amplified TCR beta CDR3 regions. The HTBI set primed first-round TCR CDR3 RT-PCR. MiXCR, run by TCRdb on the multiplex PCR reads, gives a single entry per CDR3 protein. The data show roughly 290,000 distinct CDR3 sequences, 10% to 15% seen once. Germline-derived CDR1 and CDR2 are SGDLS and YYNGEE. This CDR3 contains 15 residues. Trimming cost V 3 bases and J 0 bases; bases outside gene matches: 3. Sequencing was done on a sample of blood. This sequence was found in a woman in her twenties or thirties with Graves' hyperthyroidism that later progressed to Graves' ophthalmopathy. The chain recombines TRBV9 with TRBJ2-1, with 7 positions matching TRBD2. The CDR3 sequence is CASSGTGGSYNEQFF. CDR3 nucleotides: TGTGCCAGCAGCGGGACGGGAGGCTCCTACAATGAGCAGTTCTTC.